One T cell receptor beta chain is described in this entry. TCRdb reprocessed the RT-PCR reads via MiXCR and lists one record per CDR3 protein. The table has about 680,000 distinct CDR3 sequences, about 14% seen once. Germline V lookup: CDR1 SGHAT, CDR2 FQNNGV. This CDR3 is 14 amino acids long. The V gene lost 5 bases and the J gene lost 1 base, with 11 bases spanning the gap. This TCR came from a female donor in good health, serving as a healthy control. Sequences were obtained from memory CD4+ T cells from blood. The J gene is TRBJ1-1, the V gene TRBV11-2, with D perhaps TRBD1 (6 bases). Here the CDR3 DNA reads TGTGCCAGCAGCATGGGACACTCGAACACTGAAGCTTTCTTT. This codes for CASSMGHSNTEAFF.